The following is a T cell receptor (beta chain) sequence with its context. It lacks a known antigen. The CDR3 does not close with the conserved phenylalanine or tryptophan, likely indicating a read error. In the germline V gene (reference sequence), CDR1 corresponds to LNHDA and CDR2 to SQIVND. V was cut back by 9 bases and J by 3 bases, leaving a gap of 15 bases between them. The CDR3 totals 15 residues, both ends included. Only CDR3 DNA is held: 45 bases, read in frame from base 1. The data originate from a study of CD8+CD57+ T cells in acquired aplastic anemia (dated by TCRdb to the late 2010s). About the full investigation: DNA extracted from sorted CD4+ and CD8+ cells had a mean of around 3 ug, with a range of about 0.19 to 27.4 ug. A CD8+CD57+ expansion meant a frequency higher than the mean frequency seen in healthy subjects.

Study-wide conclusions, independent of this receptor: CD8+ Simpson's diversity did not differ significantly between patients and healthy controls (P=0.060). Roughly 30 CD8+ CDR3 sequences were found to be shared between patients and controls, but these sequences appeared to be highly expressed in patients and within the immunodominant clones of the patients.

Genomic DNA was used as template for profiling of TCR beta VDJ combinations and CDR3 sequences. An Illumina HiSeq 2000 was used for TCR repertoire sequencing. The authors' analysis ran thus. Repertoires were assessed using TRBV/TRBJ rearrangement plots, CDR3 size and DJ length profiles, and Simpson's diversity index. The most abundant DNA sequence in the deep sequencing data was defined as the immunodominant clone. CDR3 amino acid sequences were screened for sharing across subjects and compared with published repertoires and the VDJdb database. In-frame beta chains were kept once TCRdb had trimmed the public reads at Q25 with fastp and called clones with MiXCR. One record per CDR3 amino acid sequence lists the most common genes and DNA. The V and J calls were not made by the authors but by TCRdb's processing. The sample table contains about 75,000 distinct CDR3 sequences; only one count was recorded for 60% to 75% of them. The ten largest account for more than 80% of the sample.

Patients chosen for sequencing had shown expansion of CD8+CD57+ cells by flow cytometry. All patients had severe acquired aplastic anemia diagnosed by International Study of Aplastic Anemia and Agranulocytosis and Camitta criteria. No therapy had been received by the patients at the time of blood sampling. TCR repertoires of sorted CD4+ and CD8+ blood T cells from severe aplastic anemia patients and healthy subjects were deep-sequenced in the study. Patients were enrolled under clinicaltrials.gov protocols 00001620, 01623167, 00001397, 00071045, 00081523 and 00961064 in the USA. Ficoll-Paque density gradient centrifugation was used to isolate peripheral blood mononuclear cells. Before DNA was extracted, CD4+ and CD8+ T cells were sorted using either FACS or magnetic beads.

The V and J segments used are TRBV19 and TRBJ1-6; the D gene lacks a confident call. The TCR comes from a human donor with aplastic anemia. Sequenced input: sorted CD4+, CD8+, or CD8+CD57+ T cells (not recorded which) from PBMCs. This receptor has the CDR3 CARHARSYYNSPLHS. The base sequence is TGTGCCAGACATGCCCGAAGTTACTATAATTCACCCCTCCACTCT.